This T cell receptor beta chain was documented in a study of T cells expressing NK-cell markers (dated by TCRdb to the early 2020s). Regarding the complete study: Under 10 donors provided sorted CD3+CD56+NKG2C+, CD3+CD56+NKG2C- and CD3+CD56-NKG2C+ T-cell subsets, whose TCR beta-chain repertoires were profiled. The eight sequenced donors were randomly selected healthy volunteers, three men and five women. Illumina HiSeq 2000/2500, MiSeq or NextSeq was used to sequence libraries as 2 x 150 bp reads. Seven of the eight sequenced donors were HCMV-seropositive and one was HCMV-seronegative.

CDR1 and CDR2 are read off the germline V gene (reference sequence) as DFQATT and SNEGSKA. The CDR3 sequence holds 14 residues, the cysteine and phenylalanine included. DNA was not recorded. The full study reports these points: In a handful of donors, the dominant CD3+CD56+NKG2C+ clonotypes ranked among the top 10 CD8+ clonotypes, making up roughly 1.0-7.5% of CD8+ T cells. Whether the expanded NKG2C-expressing T cell clones were specific for HCMV antigens was left unclear. Those dominant clonotypes were again the most abundant among CD3+CD56-NKG2C+ cells in a few donors, at roughly 28.3-60.1%.

TCRdb names Illumina HiSeq 2000 as the instrument used. The TCR beta cDNA libraries were made using 5'RACE template switching, a step that added both a universal primer site and unique molecular identifiers. cDNA synthesis was primed from the TCR beta constant segment and was followed by two successive PCR amplification steps. As for the authors' bioinformatics: MIGEC was used to demultiplex reads and group reads by UMI, and MiTCR was used to assemble and quantify clonotypes. Only TCR cDNA sequences supported by at least two reads were kept to exclude erroneous sequences. Downstream repertoire analysis used the tcR package, and clonotypes were matched across fractions by CDR3 nucleotide sequence plus V segment. VDJmatch was used to annotate antigen specificity against VDJdb, with one amino acid substitution in CDR3 allowed. TCRdb reprocessed the public reads and reports one entry per CDR3 protein sequence, without DNA. TCRdb, not the authors, supplied the V and J calls. This sample's listing comprises 20,000 to 25,000 distinct CDR3 sequences. Roughly three fifths of the sample rests with the top ten.

On this clonotype: It lacks a known antigen.

A commercial ELISA kit detecting HCMV-specific IgG in serum was used to determine HCMV serostatus. Ficoll density gradient centrifugation was used to isolate peripheral blood mononuclear cells from blood. This receptor was taken from a man aged 18-70 years in good health. The sample comprised blood T cells: a sorted CD56 or NKG2C T cell subset, CD4+ or CD8+ T cells, or bulk PBMC T cells (not recorded which). The rearrangement combines TRBV20-1 with TRBJ2-7; TCRdb selects TRBD2, and the lack of DNA leaves this call unchecked. This receptor has the CDR3 CSARLFGPVGEQYF.